The sequence of this T cell receptor (beta chain) was determined in a study of blood T cell repertoires in COVID-19. Study-level background: The recovered donors of Cohort 3 showed two negative PCRs, clearance, or symptom resolution.

V lost 2 bases, J lost 6 bases, and 17 bases lay in between. In germline, CDR1 is SGHKS, CDR2 YYEKEE (reference sequence). The CDR3 is 16 residues long. Cohort allocation depended upon clinical history that participants reported. The authors' processing: Estimates of nucleated cell counts were drawn from the amplification of reference gene primers. Some clones are missing from TCRdb's copy, which holds only in-frame ones; the method was immunoSEQ multiplex PCR. That table gives V, J and clone size, and the DNA gave D and trimming. The sample carries fewer than 150,000 clones, over 75% recorded once. The V gene is TRBV5-5, the J gene TRBJ1-4; D perhaps matches TRBD1 (6 bases). This clonotype was obtained from a man between 50 and 59 years old in a cohort exposed to, infected with or recovered from COVID-19 (not recorded which). Material for sequencing was PBMCs or T cells enriched from blood (not recorded which). DNA of the CDR3: TGTGCCAGCAGCTTACCGGGACAAGGAGATTATGAAAAACTGTTTTTT. Translation: CASSLPGQGDYEKLFF.